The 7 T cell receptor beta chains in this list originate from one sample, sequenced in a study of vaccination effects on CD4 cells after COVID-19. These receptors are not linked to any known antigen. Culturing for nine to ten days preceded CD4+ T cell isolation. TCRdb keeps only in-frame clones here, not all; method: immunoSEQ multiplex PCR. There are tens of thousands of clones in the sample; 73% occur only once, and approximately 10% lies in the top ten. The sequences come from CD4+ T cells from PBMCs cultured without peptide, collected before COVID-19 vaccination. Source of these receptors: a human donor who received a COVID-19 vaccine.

The CDR3 bases are TGTGCCAGCTCACCCGGGACAGGGATTCGAGATCAGCCCCAGCATTTT. Protein: CASSPGTGIRDQPQHF. The chain recombines TRBV18 with TRBJ1-5; the match to TRBD1 covers 9 bases. This CDR3 has 16 residues. V lost 3 bases, J lost 5 bases, and 8 bases stayed unmatched. The germline CDR1 and CDR2 sequences are KGHSH and LQKENI.

The CDR3, as DNA: TGTGCCAGCAGCCCAGGCAACAACAGGGGTGAAAAACTGTTTTTT. As protein: CASSPGNNRGEKLFF. The genes are TRBV3-1 (or the pseudogene TRBV3-2) and TRBJ1-4; 7 nucleotides align to TRBD1. Germline V lookup: CDR1 LGHDT, CDR2 YNNKEL (reference sequence). After removal of 4 bases from V and 7 bases from J, the junction contained 9 bases not matched to a gene. This CDR3 is 15 amino acids long.

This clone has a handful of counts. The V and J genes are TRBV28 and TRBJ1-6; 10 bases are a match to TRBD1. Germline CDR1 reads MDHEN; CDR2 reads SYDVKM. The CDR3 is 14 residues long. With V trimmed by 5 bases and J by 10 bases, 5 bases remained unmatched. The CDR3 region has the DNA TGTGCCAGCAGTCGGGGACAGGGGAAATCACCCCTCCACTTT. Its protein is CASSRGQGKSPLHF.

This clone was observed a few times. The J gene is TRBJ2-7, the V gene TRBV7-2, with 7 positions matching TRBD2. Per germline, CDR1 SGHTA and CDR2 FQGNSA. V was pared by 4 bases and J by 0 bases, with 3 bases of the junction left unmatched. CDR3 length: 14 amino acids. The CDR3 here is CASSSRGSSYEQYF. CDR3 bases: TGTGCCAGCAGCTCGCGGGGGAGCTCCTACGAGCAGTACTTC.

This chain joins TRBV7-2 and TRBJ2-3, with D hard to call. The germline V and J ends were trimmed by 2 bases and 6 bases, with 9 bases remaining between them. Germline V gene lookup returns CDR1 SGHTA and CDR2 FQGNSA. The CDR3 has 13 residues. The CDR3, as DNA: TGTGCCAGCAGCTTACGGAACGGGGATACGCAGTATTTT. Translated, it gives CASSLRNGDTQYF.

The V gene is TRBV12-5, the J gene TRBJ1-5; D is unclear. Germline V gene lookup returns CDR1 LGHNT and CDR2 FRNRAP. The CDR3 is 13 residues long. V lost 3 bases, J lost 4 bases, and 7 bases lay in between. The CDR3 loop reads CASGLLTNQPQHF. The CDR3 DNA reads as TGTGCTAGTGGTTTACTCACGAATCAGCCCCAGCATTTT.

CDR3 region: CTSSQELVYEQYF. As DNA, the CDR3 is TGCACCAGCAGCCAAGAACTAGTCTACGAGCAGTACTTC. V is TRBV1 and J is TRBJ2-7; TRBD2 is taken as the D call from the table, unchecked against the DNA. TRBV1 represents a pseudogene. The CDR3 runs to 13 residues.